A selection of T cell receptor beta chains follows, all from one sample in a study of shared clonotypes between healthy human individuals. Assay used: immunoSEQ multiplex PCR; TCRdb lists only in-frame clones, some missing. Here the sample spans some 2,500,000 clones, more than 85% being singletons. Material: naive CD4+ T cells from PBMCs. These receptors came from a man aged 18 to 35 in good health. Some clones in this sample may be carry-over from other donors' samples. Both conserved end residues are part of each CDR3. Each record gives: clone size, V gene, D gene, J gene, CDR3 DNA, CDR3 protein. The D gene is left open where the match is weak. Rows may omit the clone size; those that give it use once, few, many or a size class.

clone size: -
V gene: TRBV19
D gene: -
J gene: TRBJ2-1
CDR3 DNA: TGTGCCAGTAGTATTTCCCTCACGTGGCCTTACGGCAACAATGAGCAGTTCTTC
CDR3 protein: CASSISLTWPYGNNEQFF

clone size: -
V gene: TRBV5-1
D gene: TRBD2
J gene: TRBJ2-3
CDR3 DNA: TGCGCCAGCAGCTTGGTCCTAGCGGGCACAGATACGCAGTATTTT
CDR3 protein: CASSLVLAGTDTQYF

clone size: few
V gene: TRBV28
D gene: TRBD1
J gene: TRBJ1-5
CDR3 DNA: TGTGCCTCTGGACAGGGCAATCAGCCCCAGCATTTT
CDR3 protein: CASGQGNQPQHF

clone size: -
V gene: TRBV6-9
D gene: -
J gene: TRBJ2-1
CDR3 DNA: TGTGCCAGCAGTTCTTTACCCAACAATGAGCAGTTCTTC
CDR3 protein: CASSSLPNNEQFF

clone size: -
V gene: TRBV11-2
D gene: -
J gene: TRBJ2-1
CDR3 DNA: TGTGCCAGCAGCCCGTGGGGGGGCCCTGATAATGAGCAGTTCTTC
CDR3 protein: CASSPWGGPDNEQFF

clone size: -
V gene: TRBV14
D gene: -
J gene: TRBJ2-4
CDR3 DNA: TGTGCCAGCAGCCAAGCGCTGGCGGGGCCGGCCGCCAAAAACATTCAGTACTTC
CDR3 protein: CASSQALAGPAAKNIQYF

clone size: once
V gene: TRBV18
D gene: -
J gene: TRBJ2-1
CDR3 DNA: TGTGCCAGCTCACCACTACCCGGGACATACAATGAGCAGTTCTTC
CDR3 protein: CASSPLPGTYNEQFF

clone size: few
V gene: TRBV29-1
D gene: -
J gene: TRBJ1-1
CDR3 DNA: TGCAGCGGTACCAGGGGCAGGACCATGAACACTGAAGCTTTCTTT
CDR3 protein: CSGTRGRTMNTEAFF

clone size: -
V gene: TRBV11-3
D gene: -
J gene: TRBJ2-2
CDR3 DNA: TGTGCCAGCGGTTCGGCCGGGGAGCTGTTTTTT
CDR3 protein: CASGSAGELFF

clone size: -
V gene: TRBV2
D gene: -
J gene: TRBJ2-1
CDR3 DNA: TGTGCCAGCAGTCTTCGCCTACTGAGCGGACGCTCCTACAATGAGCAGTTCTTC
CDR3 protein: CASSLRLLSGRSYNEQFF

clone size: -
V gene: TRBV28
D gene: -
J gene: TRBJ2-1
CDR3 DNA: TGTGCCAGCAGTTCCTTCGGTGGCAATGAGCAGTTCTTC
CDR3 protein: CASSSFGGNEQFF

clone size: -
V gene: TRBV7-9
D gene: -
J gene: TRBJ1-5
CDR3 DNA: TGTGCCAGCAGCTTAGGGGGTGATCAGCCCCAGCATTTT
CDR3 protein: CASSLGGDQPQHF

clone size: -
V gene: TRBV6-5
D gene: -
J gene: TRBJ2-5
CDR3 DNA: TGTGCCAGCAGTTACAAATATTCTCAGTACTTC
CDR3 protein: CASSYKYSQYF

clone size: -
V gene: TRBV27
D gene: TRBD1
J gene: TRBJ1-1
CDR3 DNA: TGTGCCAGCAGTCCCCGGGACAGGGGTGCTGAAGCTTTCTTT
CDR3 protein: CASSPRDRGAEAFF

clone size: -
V gene: TRBV10-3
D gene: TRBD1
J gene: TRBJ1-1
CDR3 DNA: TGTGCCATCAGCTATGAGGACAGGGGAAACACTGAAGCTTTCTTT
CDR3 protein: CAISYEDRGNTEAFF

clone size: -
V gene: TRBV11-3
D gene: -
J gene: TRBJ2-1
CDR3 DNA: TGTGCCAGCAGCTTAGATGGCAGGGCCGGTTACAATGAGCAGTTCTTC
CDR3 protein: CASSLDGRAGYNEQFF

clone size: once
V gene: TRBV11-2
D gene: -
J gene: TRBJ2-3
CDR3 DNA: TGTGCCAGCAGCTTAGGACTAGGCTTTACAGATACGCAGTATTTT
CDR3 protein: CASSLGLGFTDTQYF

clone size: -
V gene: TRBV30
D gene: TRBD1
J gene: TRBJ2-7
CDR3 DNA: TGTGCCTGGAGTGTAGGGACAGGGGCCTACGAGCAGTACTTC
CDR3 protein: CAWSVGTGAYEQYF

clone size: -
V gene: TRBV19
D gene: -
J gene: TRBJ2-3
CDR3 DNA: TGTGCCAGTAGTCCCCCGGGGGGCACAGATACGCAGTATTTT
CDR3 protein: CASSPPGGTDTQYF

clone size: -
V gene: TRBV30
D gene: TRBD2
J gene: TRBJ2-5
CDR3 DNA: TGTGCCTGGACCCTAGCGGCGGAGACCCAGTACTTC
CDR3 protein: CAWTLAAETQYF

clone size: -
V gene: TRBV10-3
D gene: -
J gene: TRBJ2-7
CDR3 DNA: TGTGCCATCAGTGATATCGCGGGAAAAATGGAGCAGTACTTC
CDR3 protein: CAISDIAGKMEQYF

clone size: -
V gene: TRBV6-1
D gene: -
J gene: TRBJ2-2
CDR3 DNA: TGTGCCAGCAGGCCGGGTCCAGGCGGAGGGGAGCTGTTTTTT
CDR3 protein: CASRPGPGGGELFF

clone size: -
V gene: TRBV5-4
D gene: -
J gene: TRBJ1-4
CDR3 DNA: TGTGCCAGCAGCCCAGGCGGGGACACGGTCGCTCTCGGGGTCGAAAAACTGTTTTTT
CDR3 protein: CASSPGGDTVALGVEKLFF

clone size: -
V gene: TRBV2
D gene: -
J gene: TRBJ1-2
CDR3 DNA: TGTGCCAGCAAAGTATCGGGAGACCGGAACTATGGCTACACCTTC
CDR3 protein: CASKVSGDRNYGYTF

clone size: -
V gene: TRBV18
D gene: TRBD1
J gene: TRBJ1-1
CDR3 DNA: TGTGCCAGCTCGCCGCTAACAGGGGGCAGTGAAGCTTTCTTT
CDR3 protein: CASSPLTGGSEAFF

clone size: -
V gene: TRBV7-2
D gene: -
J gene: TRBJ1-2
CDR3 DNA: TGTGCCAGCAGCTTTACGGGCCGAATGGGAGGCTACACCTTC
CDR3 protein: CASSFTGRMGGYTF

clone size: -
V gene: TRBV7-2
D gene: -
J gene: TRBJ1-5
CDR3 DNA: TGTGCCAGCAGCTCCCGCCCCAATCAGCCCCAGCATTTT
CDR3 protein: CASSSRPNQPQHF